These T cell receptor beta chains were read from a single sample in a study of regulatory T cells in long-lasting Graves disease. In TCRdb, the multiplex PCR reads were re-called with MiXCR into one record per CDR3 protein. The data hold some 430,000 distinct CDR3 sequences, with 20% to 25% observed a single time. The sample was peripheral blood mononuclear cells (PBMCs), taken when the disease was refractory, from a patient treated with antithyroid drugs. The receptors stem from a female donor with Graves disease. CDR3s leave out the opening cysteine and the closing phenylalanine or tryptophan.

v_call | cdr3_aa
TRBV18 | ASSPMGSYAEAF
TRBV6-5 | ASSYLMDPEVAF
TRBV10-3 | AISVGTEAF
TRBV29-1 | SAGPGYEQY
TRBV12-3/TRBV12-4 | ASSSPRDRGWENIQY
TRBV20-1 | SARHPGQGSYEQY
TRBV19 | ASSNSGNYGYT
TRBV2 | ATNNRGSNQPQH
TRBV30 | AWSWRGPSSYEQY
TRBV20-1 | SARDLGGADGYT
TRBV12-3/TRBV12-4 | ASRLTGNNEQF
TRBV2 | ASSEQGLRGDQPQH
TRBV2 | ASSTEIYSNQPQH
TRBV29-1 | SVESGTSGIYEQY
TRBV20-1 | SARQFGRGGYT
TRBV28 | AISLQDGETQY
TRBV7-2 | ASSLHQMDTIY
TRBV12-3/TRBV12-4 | ASSPASYGYT